These T cell receptor beta chains were read from a single sample in a study of blood T cell repertoires in COVID-19. This table comes from immunoSEQ multiplex PCR, and its TCRdb copy is limited to in-frame clones, with some not included. The sample lists about 250,000 clones; roughly 90% were seen once. Sequences were obtained from peripheral blood. The receptor set was obtained from a woman between 25 and 40 years old with active or convalescent COVID-19. Both conserved end residues are part of each CDR3. The order of the fields is CDR3 protein, CDR3 DNA, clone size, J gene, V gene, D gene. D genes are given only for firm matches. Only some rows state a clone size, as once, few, many or a class for expanded clones.

cdr3_aa: CASSQDSNSPLHF
cdr3_nt: TGTGCCAGCAGCCAGGACAGCAATTCACCCCTCCACTTT
clone_size: -
j_call: TRBJ1-6
v_call: TRBV7-8
d_call: -

cdr3_aa: CASSEPEANTEAFF
cdr3_nt: TGCGCCAGCAGTGAACCGGAGGCAAACACTGAAGCTTTCTTT
clone_size: -
j_call: TRBJ1-1
v_call: TRBV10-1
d_call: -

cdr3_aa: CAISESQQGYYGYTF
cdr3_nt: TGTGCCATCAGTGAGTCGCAACAGGGGTACTATGGCTACACCTTC
clone_size: -
j_call: TRBJ1-2
v_call: TRBV10-3
d_call: TRBD1

cdr3_aa: CASSLIPGVQPQHF
cdr3_nt: TGTGCCAGCAGCTTGATTCCGGGGGTTCAGCCCCAGCATTTT
clone_size: once
j_call: TRBJ1-5
v_call: TRBV5-8
d_call: -

cdr3_aa: CASSRLPAGVPTDTQYF
cdr3_nt: TGCGCCAGCAGCCGATTACCTGCGGGGGTCCCCACAGATACGCAGTATTTT
clone_size: once
j_call: TRBJ2-3
v_call: TRBV4-3
d_call: TRBD2

cdr3_aa: CASSLFSGGEQYF
cdr3_nt: TGTGCCAGCAGCTTATTCTCGGGGGGCGAGCAGTACTTC
clone_size: -
j_call: TRBJ2-7
v_call: TRBV7-2
d_call: TRBD2

cdr3_aa: CASTAAGGGEQFF
cdr3_nt: TGCGCCAGCACAGCGGCAGGGGGAGGTGAGCAGTTCTTC
clone_size: few
j_call: TRBJ2-1
v_call: TRBV4-1
d_call: -

cdr3_aa: CASSLTGGDGYTF
cdr3_nt: TGTGCCAGTAGCCTGACAGGGGGCGATGGCTACACCTTC
clone_size: few
j_call: TRBJ1-2
v_call: TRBV19
d_call: TRBD1

cdr3_aa: CASSYPTGYYGYTF
cdr3_nt: TGTGCCAGCAGTTACCCCACGGGATACTATGGCTACACCTTC
clone_size: -
j_call: TRBJ1-2
v_call: TRBV6-2/TRBV6-3
d_call: -

cdr3_aa: CASSRSVSTQGVYGYTF
cdr3_nt: TGTGCCAGCAGCCGATCTGTTTCGACCCAGGGGGTCTATGGCTACACCTTC
clone_size: -
j_call: TRBJ1-2
v_call: TRBV7-8
d_call: TRBD1

cdr3_aa: CSVDPSSGGVTDTQYF
cdr3_nt: TGCAGCGTTGACCCCTCTAGCGGGGGGGTCACAGATACGCAGTATTTT
clone_size: -
j_call: TRBJ2-3
v_call: TRBV29-1
d_call: TRBD2

cdr3_aa: CASSPTTGGPSEKLFF
cdr3_nt: TGTGCCAGCAGCCCAACTACAGGGGGCCCTAGTGAAAAACTGTTTTTT
clone_size: -
j_call: TRBJ1-4
v_call: TRBV5-4
d_call: TRBD1

cdr3_aa: CASSLNRRLAQHF
cdr3_nt: TGTGCCAGCAGTTTGAACAGACGTCTGGCCCAGCATTTT
clone_size: -
j_call: TRBJ1-5
v_call: TRBV12-3/TRBV12-4
d_call: -

cdr3_aa: CASSAGGNYGYTF
cdr3_nt: TGTGCCAGCAGTGCGGGAGGTAACTATGGCTACACCTTC
clone_size: -
j_call: TRBJ1-2
v_call: TRBV2
d_call: -

cdr3_aa: CASSLGQNQETQYF
cdr3_nt: TGCGCCAGCAGCTTGGGGCAGAATCAAGAGACCCAGTACTTC
clone_size: -
j_call: TRBJ2-5
v_call: TRBV5-1
d_call: -

cdr3_aa: CASSFPSKRDGYTF
cdr3_nt: TGCGCCAGCAGCTTCCCCTCAAAGAGAGATGGCTACACCTTC
clone_size: once
j_call: TRBJ1-2
v_call: TRBV5-1
d_call: -

cdr3_aa: CASSANRGNEQYF
cdr3_nt: TGTGCCAGCAGTGCAAACAGGGGGAACGAGCAGTACTTC
clone_size: -
j_call: TRBJ2-7
v_call: TRBV25-1
d_call: TRBD1

cdr3_aa: CARNYRFTEAFF
cdr3_nt: TGCGCCAGAAATTATCGGTTCACTGAAGCTTTCTTT
clone_size: -
j_call: TRBJ1-1
v_call: TRBV10-1
d_call: -

cdr3_aa: CASSESGGTGELFF
cdr3_nt: TGCGCCAGCAGTGAGTCGGGGGGGACCGGGGAGCTGTTTTTT
clone_size: -
j_call: TRBJ2-2
v_call: TRBV10-1
d_call: TRBD2

cdr3_aa: CASSQTGTMNTGELFF
cdr3_nt: TGTGCCAGCTCACAAACCGGGACAATGAACACCGGGGAGCTGTTTTTT
clone_size: -
j_call: TRBJ2-2
v_call: TRBV18
d_call: -

cdr3_aa: CASSPSDEAVYEQYF
cdr3_nt: TGTGCCAGCAGTCCAAGTGATGAAGCGGTCTACGAGCAGTACTTC
clone_size: -
j_call: TRBJ2-7
v_call: TRBV6-5
d_call: -

cdr3_aa: CASSIVQDSNQPQHF
cdr3_nt: TGTGCCAGTAGTATTGTGCAGGATAGCAATCAGCCCCAGCATTTT
clone_size: -
j_call: TRBJ1-5
v_call: TRBV19
d_call: -

cdr3_aa: CASSQRGGGHEQFF
cdr3_nt: TGCGCCAGCAGCCAAAGGGGAGGAGGGCATGAGCAGTTCTTC
clone_size: -
j_call: TRBJ2-1
v_call: TRBV4-3
d_call: -

cdr3_aa: CASSLLRFSGNTIYF
cdr3_nt: TGCGCCAGCAGCTTATTACGGTTCTCTGGAAACACCATATATTTT
clone_size: few
j_call: TRBJ1-3
v_call: TRBV5-1
d_call: -

cdr3_aa: CASSVGTSGGYQETQYF
cdr3_nt: TGTGCCAGCAGCGTGGGGACTAGCGGGGGGTACCAAGAGACCCAGTACTTC
clone_size: -
j_call: TRBJ2-5
v_call: TRBV9
d_call: TRBD2

cdr3_aa: CASSQDRGLRVTQYF
cdr3_nt: TGCGCCAGCAGCCAAGACAGGGGGCTTAGGGTGACCCAGTACTTC
clone_size: -
j_call: TRBJ2-5
v_call: TRBV4-3
d_call: TRBD1

cdr3_aa: CASSKSGGPPYEQYF
cdr3_nt: TGTGCCAGCAGTAAGAGCGGGGGGCCCCCCTACGAGCAGTACTTC
clone_size: -
j_call: TRBJ2-7
v_call: TRBV28
d_call: TRBD2

cdr3_aa: CASSPAPGSEQFF
cdr3_nt: TGTGCCAGCAGCCCCGCGCCGGGTTCTGAGCAGTTCTTC
clone_size: -
j_call: TRBJ2-1
v_call: TRBV7-3
d_call: -

cdr3_aa: CASSWGEGGAFF
cdr3_nt: TGCGCCAGCAGCTGGGGGGAGGGCGGAGCTTTCTTT
clone_size: -
j_call: TRBJ1-1
v_call: TRBV5-1
d_call: -

cdr3_aa: CASSASGQGLQTQYF
cdr3_nt: TGTGCCAGTAGTGCCTCCGGACAGGGCTTACAGACCCAGTACTTC
clone_size: many
j_call: TRBJ2-5
v_call: TRBV19
d_call: TRBD1

cdr3_aa: CSANTGGKLFF
cdr3_nt: TGCAGTGCCAATACAGGGGGAAAACTGTTTTTT
clone_size: -
j_call: TRBJ1-4
v_call: TRBV20-1
d_call: TRBD1

cdr3_aa: CATSSPSLGFVDRNTEAFF
cdr3_nt: TGTGCCACCAGCAGTCCTTCTCTTGGTTTCGTAGACAGGAACACTGAAGCTTTCTTT
clone_size: -
j_call: TRBJ1-1
v_call: TRBV15
d_call: -

cdr3_aa: CATSDSSGGAHNEQFF
cdr3_nt: TGTGCCACCAGTGATTCTAGCGGGGGGGCCCACAATGAGCAGTTCTTC
clone_size: -
j_call: TRBJ2-1
v_call: TRBV24-1
d_call: TRBD2

cdr3_aa: CAWSLAAWRGNEQFF
cdr3_nt: TGTGCCTGGAGCCTGGCAGCCTGGCGGGGCAATGAGCAGTTCTTC
clone_size: -
j_call: TRBJ2-1
v_call: TRBV30
d_call: -

cdr3_aa: CASSLERGGRNEQFF
cdr3_nt: TGTGCCAGCAGTTTGGAGCGGGGGGGCCGAAATGAGCAGTTCTTC
clone_size: -
j_call: TRBJ2-1
v_call: TRBV27
d_call: TRBD2

cdr3_aa: CASSQSGRVRDTIYF
cdr3_nt: TGCGCCAGCAGTCAATCAGGCAGGGTCCGGGACACCATATATTTT
clone_size: -
j_call: TRBJ1-3
v_call: TRBV23-1
d_call: -

cdr3_aa: CASSYSRQGGNYGYTF
cdr3_nt: TGTGCCAGCAGTTACTCCCGACAGGGGGGTAACTATGGCTACACCTTC
clone_size: few
j_call: TRBJ1-2
v_call: TRBV6-6
d_call: TRBD1

cdr3_aa: CASRTRATPGELFF
cdr3_nt: TGTGCCAGCAGGACGAGGGCAACACCCGGGGAGCTGTTTTTT
clone_size: -
j_call: TRBJ2-2
v_call: TRBV6-5
d_call: -

cdr3_aa: CASSESGGAYEQYF
cdr3_nt: TGTGCCAGCAGTGAATCGGGGGGCGCGTACGAGCAGTACTTC
clone_size: few
j_call: TRBJ2-7
v_call: TRBV6-1
d_call: -

cdr3_aa: CASSSVGTYGYTF
cdr3_nt: TGTGCCAGCAGTTCCGTCGGGACATACGGCTACACCTTC
clone_size: -
j_call: TRBJ1-2
v_call: TRBV6-5
d_call: -

cdr3_aa: CASSRGPTTGRSTDTQYF
cdr3_nt: TGCGCCAGCAGCCGGGGACCTACGACAGGGAGATCCACAGATACGCAGTATTTT
clone_size: -
j_call: TRBJ2-3
v_call: TRBV23-1
d_call: TRBD1

cdr3_aa: CASSTSGDAPETQYF
cdr3_nt: TGTGCCAGCAGCACTAGCGGGGACGCCCCAGAGACCCAGTACTTC
clone_size: -
j_call: TRBJ2-5
v_call: TRBV27
d_call: TRBD2

cdr3_aa: CAISPGGAVEQYF
cdr3_nt: TGTGCCATCAGTCCCGGGGGGGCCGTCGAGCAGTACTTC
clone_size: -
j_call: TRBJ2-7
v_call: TRBV10-3
d_call: TRBD2

cdr3_aa: CASSQDPPDRNTEAFF
cdr3_nt: TGCGCCAGCAGCCAAGATCCCCCCGACAGGAACACTGAAGCTTTCTTT
clone_size: -
j_call: TRBJ1-1
v_call: TRBV4-1
d_call: -

cdr3_aa: CASGSTGVGGYTF
cdr3_nt: TGTGCTAGTGGTTCAACAGGGGTGGGCGGCTACACCTTC
clone_size: -
j_call: TRBJ1-2
v_call: TRBV12-5
d_call: TRBD1

cdr3_aa: CSVNKGADTEAFF
cdr3_nt: TGCAGCGTTAACAAGGGGGCGGACACTGAAGCTTTCTTT
clone_size: few
j_call: TRBJ1-1
v_call: TRBV29-1
d_call: TRBD1

cdr3_aa: CASSLDRGNQPQHF
cdr3_nt: TGTGCCAGCAGCCTGGACAGGGGCAATCAGCCCCAGCATTTT
clone_size: -
j_call: TRBJ1-5
v_call: TRBV7-8
d_call: TRBD1

cdr3_aa: CASSSGGASEQFF
cdr3_nt: TGTGCCAGCAGCTCCGGGGGGGCCAGTGAGCAGTTCTTC
clone_size: -
j_call: TRBJ2-1
v_call: TRBV7-9
d_call: TRBD2

cdr3_aa: CASSNRDRVYNEQFF
cdr3_nt: TGTGCCAGCAGCAACCGGGACAGGGTGTACAATGAGCAGTTCTTC
clone_size: -
j_call: TRBJ2-1
v_call: TRBV7-8
d_call: TRBD1